This TCR beta chain was obtained from a study of beta chain features in type 1 diabetes. From germline, CDR1 is MNHEY and CDR2 SVGAGI. The CDR3 has 13 amino acids. J lost 7 bases, V lost 8 bases, and 0 bases had no gene match. TCRB transcripts that were expressed got sequenced, as all of the isolated RNA had been reverse transcribed. Libraries were prepared by immunoSEQ multiplex PCR; TCRdb keeps only in-frame clonotypes and omits some of them. The sample includes fewer than 250,000 clones, roughly 15% seen only once; the top ten take more than 0.02%. This chain links TRBV6-5 with TRBJ2-1, with 15 bases matching TRBD2. The sequenced sample consisted of naive CD4+ T cells from blood. This TCR was recovered from a woman aged 40 to 55 in good health. CDR3: CASGLAGGNEQFF. In DNA, the CDR3 is TGTGCCAGCGGACTAGCGGGGGGGAATGAGCAGTTCTTC.